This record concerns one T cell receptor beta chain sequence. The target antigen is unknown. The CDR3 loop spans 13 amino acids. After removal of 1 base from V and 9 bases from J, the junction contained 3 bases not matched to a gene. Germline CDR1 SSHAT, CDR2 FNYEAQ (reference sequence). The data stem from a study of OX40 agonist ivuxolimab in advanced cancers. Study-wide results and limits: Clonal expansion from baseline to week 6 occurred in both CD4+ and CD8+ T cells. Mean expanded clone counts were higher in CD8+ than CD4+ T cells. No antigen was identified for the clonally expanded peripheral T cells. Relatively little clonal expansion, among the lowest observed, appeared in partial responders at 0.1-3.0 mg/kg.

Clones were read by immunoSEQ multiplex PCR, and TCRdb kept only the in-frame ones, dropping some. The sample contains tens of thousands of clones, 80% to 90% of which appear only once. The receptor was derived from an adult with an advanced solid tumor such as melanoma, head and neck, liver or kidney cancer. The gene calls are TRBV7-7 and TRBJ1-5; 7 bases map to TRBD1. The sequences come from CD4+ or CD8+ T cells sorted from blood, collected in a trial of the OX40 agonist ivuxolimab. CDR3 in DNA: TGTGCCAGCAGCTTAGTTCAGGGGGGGCCCCAGCATTTT. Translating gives CASSLVQGGPQHF.